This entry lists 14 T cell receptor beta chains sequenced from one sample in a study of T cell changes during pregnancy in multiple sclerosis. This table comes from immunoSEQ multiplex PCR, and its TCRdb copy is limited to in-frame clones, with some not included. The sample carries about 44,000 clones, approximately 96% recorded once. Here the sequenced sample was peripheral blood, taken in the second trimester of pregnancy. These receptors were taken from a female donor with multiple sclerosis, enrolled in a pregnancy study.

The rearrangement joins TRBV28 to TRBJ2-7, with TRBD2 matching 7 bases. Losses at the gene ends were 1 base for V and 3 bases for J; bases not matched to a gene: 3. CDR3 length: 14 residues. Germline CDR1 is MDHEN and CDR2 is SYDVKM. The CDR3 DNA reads TGTGCCAGCAGTTTATCTAGCGGCCTCTACGAGCAGTACTTC. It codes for CASSLSSGLYEQYF. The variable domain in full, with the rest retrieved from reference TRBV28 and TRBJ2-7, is DVKVTQSSRYLVKRTGEKVFLECVQDMDHENMFWYRQDPGLGLRLIYFSYDVKMKEKGDIPEGYSVSREKKERFSLILESASTNQTSMYLCASSLSSGLYEQYFGPGTRLTVT.

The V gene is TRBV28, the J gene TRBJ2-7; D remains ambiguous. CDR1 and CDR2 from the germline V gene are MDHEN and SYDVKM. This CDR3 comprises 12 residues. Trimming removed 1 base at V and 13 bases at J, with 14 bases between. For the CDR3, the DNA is TGTGCCAGCAGTTTATCGCCCCAGGCCCTTTACTTC. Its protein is CASSLSPQALYF.

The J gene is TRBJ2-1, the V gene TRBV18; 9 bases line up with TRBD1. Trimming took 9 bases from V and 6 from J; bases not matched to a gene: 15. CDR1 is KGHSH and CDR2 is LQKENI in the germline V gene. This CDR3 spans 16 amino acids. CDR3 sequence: CASSRTGTGSPNEQFF. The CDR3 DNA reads TGTGCCAGTTCTCGGACCGGGACAGGGAGTCCCAATGAGCAGTTCTTC.

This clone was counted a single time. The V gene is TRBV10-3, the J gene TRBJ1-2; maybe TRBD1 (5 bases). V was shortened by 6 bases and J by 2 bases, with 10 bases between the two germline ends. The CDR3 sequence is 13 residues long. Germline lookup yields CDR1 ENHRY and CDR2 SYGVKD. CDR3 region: CAISRTPNYGYTF. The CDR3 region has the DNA TGTGCCATCAGCCGGACACCAAACTATGGCTACACCTTC.

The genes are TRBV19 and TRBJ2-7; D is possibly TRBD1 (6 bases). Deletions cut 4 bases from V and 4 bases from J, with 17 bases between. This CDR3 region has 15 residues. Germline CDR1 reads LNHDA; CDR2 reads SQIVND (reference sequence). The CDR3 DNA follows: TGTGCCAGTAGTAGTTCAGGGGCCGCCGAGTACGAGCAGTACTTC. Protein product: CASSSSGAAEYEQYF.

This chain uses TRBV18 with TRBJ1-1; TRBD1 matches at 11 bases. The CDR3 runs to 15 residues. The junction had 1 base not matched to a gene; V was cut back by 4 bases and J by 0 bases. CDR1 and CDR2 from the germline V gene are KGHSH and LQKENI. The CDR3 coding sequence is TGTGCCAGCTCACTGGGACAGGGGGTGAACACTGAAGCTTTCTTT. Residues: CASSLGQGVNTEAFF.

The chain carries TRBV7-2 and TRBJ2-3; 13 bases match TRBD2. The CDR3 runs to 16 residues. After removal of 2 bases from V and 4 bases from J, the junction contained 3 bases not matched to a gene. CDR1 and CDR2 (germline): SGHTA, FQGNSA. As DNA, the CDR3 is TGTGCCAGCAGCTTAAGAACTAGCGGGGGGGCAGATACGCAGTATTTT. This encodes CASSLRTSGGADTQYF.

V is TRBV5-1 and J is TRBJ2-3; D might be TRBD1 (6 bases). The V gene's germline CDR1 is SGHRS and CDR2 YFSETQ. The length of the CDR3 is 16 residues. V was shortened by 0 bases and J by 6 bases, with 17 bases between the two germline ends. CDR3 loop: CASSLGRGFVGDTQYF. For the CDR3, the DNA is TGCGCCAGCAGCTTGGGTAGGGGGTTCGTCGGGGATACGCAGTATTTT.

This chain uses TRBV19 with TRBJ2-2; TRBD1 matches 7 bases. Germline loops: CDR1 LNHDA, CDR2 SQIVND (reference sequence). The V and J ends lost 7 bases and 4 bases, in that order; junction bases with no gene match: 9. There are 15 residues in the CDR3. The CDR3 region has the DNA TGTGCCAGTACCCAGGGGGATATTTTCACCGGGGAGCTGTTTTTT. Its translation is CASTQGDIFTGELFF.

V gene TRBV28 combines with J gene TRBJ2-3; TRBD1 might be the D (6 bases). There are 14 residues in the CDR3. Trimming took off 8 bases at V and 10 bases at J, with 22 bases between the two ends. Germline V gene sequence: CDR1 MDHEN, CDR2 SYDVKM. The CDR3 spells CASGPGTFGVAQYF. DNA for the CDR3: TGTGCCAGCGGTCCCGGGACATTCGGAGTAGCGCAGTATTTT.

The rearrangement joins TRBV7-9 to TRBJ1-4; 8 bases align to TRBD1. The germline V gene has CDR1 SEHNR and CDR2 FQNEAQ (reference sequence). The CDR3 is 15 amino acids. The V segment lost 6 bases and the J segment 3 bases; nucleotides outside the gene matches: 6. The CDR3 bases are TGTGCCAGCAGTAGTCCGGGACAGGCTAATGAAAAACTGTTTTTT. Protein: CASSSPGQANEKLFF.

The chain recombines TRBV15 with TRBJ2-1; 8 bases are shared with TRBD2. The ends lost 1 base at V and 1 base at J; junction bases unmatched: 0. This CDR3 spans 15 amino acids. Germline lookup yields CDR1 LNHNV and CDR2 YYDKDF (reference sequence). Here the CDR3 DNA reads TGTGCCACCAGCAGAGGACTAGCGTCCTACAATGAGCAGTTCTTC. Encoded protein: CATSRGLASYNEQFF.

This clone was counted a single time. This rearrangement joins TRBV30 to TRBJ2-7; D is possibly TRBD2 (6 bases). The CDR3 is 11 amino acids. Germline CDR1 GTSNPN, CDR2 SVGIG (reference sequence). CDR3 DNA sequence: TGTGCAGCTAGCGATTCCTACGAGCAGTACTTC. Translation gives CAASDSYEQYF.

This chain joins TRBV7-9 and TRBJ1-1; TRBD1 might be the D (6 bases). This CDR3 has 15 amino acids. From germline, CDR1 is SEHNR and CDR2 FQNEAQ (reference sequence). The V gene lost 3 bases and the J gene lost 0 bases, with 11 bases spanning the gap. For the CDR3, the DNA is TGTGCCAGCAGCTTCGGGGGGGCCTTGAACACTGAAGCTTTCTTT. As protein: CASSFGGALNTEAFF.